One and the same sample provided the 3 T cell receptor beta chains below, sequenced in a study of PD-1 blockade in classical Hodgkin lymphoma. Repertoires were generated with immunoSEQ multiplex PCR, while TCRdb's copy carries only in-frame clones and drops some. The sample lists tens of thousands of clones, roughly 77% occurring once. Time point indicated: cycle 4 day 1 (C4D1), after less than 7 weeks of nivolumab. In every patient, relapse followed autologous stem cell transplantation, while exposure to brentuximab vedotin differed. The material was peripheral blood mononuclear cells (PBMCs), obtained before the fourth cycle of nivolumab. The receptors were gathered from a human donor with classical Hodgkin lymphoma.

Only one count was recorded for this clone. J is TRBJ2-1 and V is TRBV10-3, with 7 bases that match TRBD2. Germline assignment: CDR1 ENHRY and CDR2 SYGVKD. V lost 11 bases to trimming and J lost 4 bases; unmatched junction nucleotides: 5. The CDR3 is 12 amino acids. CDR3 loop: CAAAAGYNEQFF. The CDR3 bases are TGTGCCGCCGCAGCGGGATACAATGAGCAGTTCTTC.

The chain combines TRBV29-1 with TRBJ2-3; D perhaps matches TRBD2 (5 bases). Germline V gives CDR1 SQVTM, CDR2 ANQGSEA. The CDR3 loop spans 13 amino acids. Trimming cost V 5 bases and J 1 base, with 10 bases left between them. In DNA, the CDR3 is TGCAGCGTTCAAAGCGGAGGCACAGATACGCAGTATTTT. Translating gives CSVQSGGTDTQYF.

This clone was seen a single time. The chain has TRBV6-5 and TRBJ1-1; TRBD1 is a possible D gene (6 bases). Germline CDR1 and CDR2: MNHEY and SVGAGI. The CDR3 has 13 residues. V was shortened by 9 bases and J by 0 bases, with 11 bases between the two germline ends. The CDR3 DNA is TGTGCCAGGACAGGAGCAATGAACACTGAAGCTTTCTTT. It specifies CARTGAMNTEAFF.